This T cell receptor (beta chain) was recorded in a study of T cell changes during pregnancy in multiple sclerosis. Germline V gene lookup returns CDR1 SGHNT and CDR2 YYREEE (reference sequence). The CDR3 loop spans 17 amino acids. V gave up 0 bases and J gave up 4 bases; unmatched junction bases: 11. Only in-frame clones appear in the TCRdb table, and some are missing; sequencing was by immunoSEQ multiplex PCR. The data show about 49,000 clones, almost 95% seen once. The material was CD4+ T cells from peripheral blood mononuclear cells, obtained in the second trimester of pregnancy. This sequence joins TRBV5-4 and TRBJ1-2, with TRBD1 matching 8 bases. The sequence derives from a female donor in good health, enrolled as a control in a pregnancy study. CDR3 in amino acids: CASSLDGQGYEAYGYTF. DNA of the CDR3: TGTGCCAGCAGCTTGGACGGACAGGGATATGAGGCCTATGGCTACACCTTC.